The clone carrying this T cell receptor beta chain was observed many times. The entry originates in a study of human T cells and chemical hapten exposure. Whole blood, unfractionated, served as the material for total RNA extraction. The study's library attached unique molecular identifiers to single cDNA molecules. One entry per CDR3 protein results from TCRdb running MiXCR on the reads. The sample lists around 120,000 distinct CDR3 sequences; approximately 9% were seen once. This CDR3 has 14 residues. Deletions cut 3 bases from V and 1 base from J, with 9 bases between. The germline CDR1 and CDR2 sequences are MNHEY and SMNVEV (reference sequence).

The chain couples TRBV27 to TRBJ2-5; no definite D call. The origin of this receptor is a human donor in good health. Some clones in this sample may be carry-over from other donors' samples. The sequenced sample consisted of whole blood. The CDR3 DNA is TGTGCCAGCAGTTTCTCCCCGAGCCAAGAGACCCAGTACTTC. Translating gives CASSFSPSQETQYF.